The clone carrying this T cell receptor (beta chain) was observed a handful of times. Its target is not known. These data are taken from a study of a mutant IDH1 vaccine in newly diagnosed glioma. Method: immunoSEQ multiplex PCR; TCRdb's copy keeps in-frame clones and lacks some. The table records about 32,000 clones, roughly 77% of them present only once. Specified time point: week 35, safety follow-up. The content of each vaccine dose was 300 ug of mutant IDH1 20-mer peptide, and topical imiquimod accompanied it. Patients, over weeks 1, 3, 5, 7, 11, 15, 19 and 23, received a total of eight vaccinations. This specimen consisted of PBMCs, obtained from a glioma patient whose treatment included an IDH1 peptide vaccine. This clonotype was obtained from a young man with glioma.

CDR3 sequence (DNA): TGTGCCAGCAGTGGGCCTAAGGTCTACGAGCAGTACTTC. This sequence encodes CASSGPKVYEQYF. This chain joins TRBV2 and TRBJ2-7; no clear D gene. The CDR3 loop spans 13 amino acids. Germline V gene sequence: CDR1 SNHLY, CDR2 FYNNEI. The V end was cut by 4 bases, the J end by 3 bases, with 10 bases between. Looking up the rest from reference TRBV2 and TRBJ2-7 gives the full variable domain: EPEVTQTPSHQVTQMGQEVILRCVPISNHLYFYWYRQILGQKVEFLVSFYNNEISEKSEIFDDQFSVERPDGSNFTLKIRSTKLEDSAMYFCASSGPKVYEQYFGPGTRLTVT.